This paragraph covers one TCR beta chain sequence. V was pared by 1 base and J by 6 bases, with 9 bases between. The CDR3 sequence is 13 residues long. Germline CDR1 is SGHAT and CDR2 is FQNNGV. The sample is drawn from a study of patients and donors after allogeneic stem cell transplantation. MiXCR, applied by TCRdb to the RT-PCR reads, yields one record per CDR3 protein. The profile shows 110,000 or so distinct CDR3 sequences, approximately 40% of them singletons. The receptor's source is a human donor who was either an allogeneic HSCT recipient or a stem cell or donor lymphocyte infusion donor (not recorded which). It is not recorded whose cells these are; they may come from a transplant donor. Input material: blood, either unsorted or a sorted T cell fraction (not recorded which). The chain has TRBV11-2 and TRBJ2-5; no firm D call. The CDR3 loop reads CASSLVLEKTQYF. CDR3 nucleotide sequence: TGTGCCAGCAGCTTAGTTCTGGAGAAGACCCAGTACTTC.